This TCR beta chain was sequenced during a study of blood T cell repertoires in COVID-19. Study overall: Sources were T cells, B-cell-depleted T cells, or PBMCs; the material itself was cDNA or gDNA.

Study processing details: For nucleated cells, counts were estimated from reference gene primer amplification. Sequenced by immunoSEQ multiplex PCR; TCRdb stores in-frame clones only, minus some. D and trimming come from the DNA, and the V and J calls and clone size come from that table. The sample yields over 200,000 clones, 85% to 90% seen once. The germline gives CDR1 MDHEN, CDR2 SYDVKM. CDR3 size: 16 residues. V was shortened by 6 bases and J by 4 bases, with 19 bases between the two germline ends. This TCR came from a man older than 75 with acute or convalescent COVID-19. V usage is TRBV28 and J usage is TRBJ1-5; weak D call: TRBD1 (5 bases). The source material was peripheral blood. The CDR3 DNA reads TGTGCCAGCAGAGGGGCAGGTTGGGTCGGTAATCAGCCCCAGCATTTT. Its protein is CASRGAGWVGNQPQHF.